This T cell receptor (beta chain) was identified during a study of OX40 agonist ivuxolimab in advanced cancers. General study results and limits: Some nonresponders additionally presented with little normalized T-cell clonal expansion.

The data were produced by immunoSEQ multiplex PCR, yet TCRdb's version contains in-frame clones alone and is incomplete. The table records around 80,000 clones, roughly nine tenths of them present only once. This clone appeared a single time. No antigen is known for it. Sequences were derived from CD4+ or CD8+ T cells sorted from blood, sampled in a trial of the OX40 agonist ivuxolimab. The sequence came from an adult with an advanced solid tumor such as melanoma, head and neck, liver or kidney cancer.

For the CDR3, the DNA is TGTGCCAGCGCCGCGGCATTACTGTACCAAGAGACCCAGTACTTC. Translating it yields CASAAALLYQETQYF. The chain carries TRBV7-2 and TRBJ2-5; no clear D. Trimming left V 8 bases short and J 0 bases short, with 16 bases between. CDR3 size: 15 residues. Germline lookup yields CDR1 SGHTA and CDR2 FQGNSA.